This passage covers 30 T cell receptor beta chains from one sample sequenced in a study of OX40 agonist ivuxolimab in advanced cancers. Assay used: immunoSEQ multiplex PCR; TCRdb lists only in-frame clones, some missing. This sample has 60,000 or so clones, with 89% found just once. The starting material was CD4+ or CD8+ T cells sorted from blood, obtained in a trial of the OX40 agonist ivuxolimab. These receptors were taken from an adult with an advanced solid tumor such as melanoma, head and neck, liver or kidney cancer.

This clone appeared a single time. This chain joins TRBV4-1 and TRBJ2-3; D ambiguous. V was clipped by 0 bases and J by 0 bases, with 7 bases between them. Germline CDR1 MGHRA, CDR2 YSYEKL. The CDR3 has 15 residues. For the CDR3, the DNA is TGCGCCAGCAGCCAAGATGTACTAAGCACAGATACGCAGTATTTT. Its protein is CASSQDVLSTDTQYF.

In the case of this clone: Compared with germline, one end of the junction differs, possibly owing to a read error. DNA of the CDR3: TGCGCCAGCACTCCCGGGCTACTCTTT. It translates to CASTPGLLF. The J gene is TRBJ2-3, the V gene TRBV23-1, with D unclear. Being an ORF, TRBV23-1 has a function that is uncertain. CDR3 length equals 9 residues.

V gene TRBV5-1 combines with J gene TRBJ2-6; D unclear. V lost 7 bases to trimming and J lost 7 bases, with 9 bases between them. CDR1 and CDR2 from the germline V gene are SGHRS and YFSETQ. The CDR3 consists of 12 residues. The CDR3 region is CASSLNANVLTF. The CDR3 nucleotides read TGCGCCAGCTCTCTAAACGCCAACGTCCTGACTTTC.

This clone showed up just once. Here the CDR3 reads CASSPGGAIYGYTF. The CDR3, as DNA: TGTGCCAGCAGCCCCGGGGGGGCGATCTATGGCTACACCTTC. The chain recombines TRBV27 with TRBJ1-2, with D perhaps TRBD1 (6 bases). CDR1 MNHEY and CDR2 SMNVEV come from the germline V gene (reference sequence). Trimming removed 6 bases from V and 4 bases from J, with 15 bases in between. The CDR3 covers 14 residues.

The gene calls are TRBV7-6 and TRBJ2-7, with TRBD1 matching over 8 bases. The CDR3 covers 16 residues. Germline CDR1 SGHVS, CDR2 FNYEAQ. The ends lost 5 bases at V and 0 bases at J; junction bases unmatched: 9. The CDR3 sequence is CASSPPGTGGSYEQYF. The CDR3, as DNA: TGTGCCAGCAGCCCGCCCGGGACAGGCGGCTCCTACGAGCAGTACTTC.

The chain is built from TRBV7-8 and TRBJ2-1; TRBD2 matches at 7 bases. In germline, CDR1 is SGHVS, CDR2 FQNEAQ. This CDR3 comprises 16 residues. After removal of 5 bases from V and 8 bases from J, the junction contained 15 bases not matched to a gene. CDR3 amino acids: CASSPTGTILYDEQFF. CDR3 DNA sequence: TGTGCCAGCAGCCCTACGGGGACTATCCTTTATGATGAGCAGTTCTTC.

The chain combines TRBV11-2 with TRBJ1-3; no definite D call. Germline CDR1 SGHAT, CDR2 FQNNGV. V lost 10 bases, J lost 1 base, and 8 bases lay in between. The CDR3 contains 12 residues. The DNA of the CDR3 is TGTGCCACCGTTCTATCTGGAAACACCATATATTTT. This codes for CATVLSGNTIYF.

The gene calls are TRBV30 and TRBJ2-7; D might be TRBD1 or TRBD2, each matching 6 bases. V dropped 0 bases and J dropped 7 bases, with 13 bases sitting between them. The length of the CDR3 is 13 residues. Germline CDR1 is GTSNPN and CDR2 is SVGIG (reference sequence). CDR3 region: CAWSVLRGQEQYF. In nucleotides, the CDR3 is TGTGCCTGGAGTGTATTACGGGGGCAGGAGCAGTACTTC.

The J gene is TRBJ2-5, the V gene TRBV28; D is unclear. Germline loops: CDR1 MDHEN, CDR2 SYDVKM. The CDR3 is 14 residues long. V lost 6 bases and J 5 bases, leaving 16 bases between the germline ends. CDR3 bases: TGTGCCAGCAGCCGAAGTCGTTCGTCCGAGACCCAGTACTTC. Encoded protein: CASSRSRSSETQYF. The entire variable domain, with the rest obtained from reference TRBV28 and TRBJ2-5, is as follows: DVKVTQSSRYLVKRTGEKVFLECVQDMDHENMFWYRQDPGLGLRLIYFSYDVKMKEKGDIPEGYSVSREKKERFSLILESASTNQTSMYLCASSRSRSSETQYFGPGTRLLVL.

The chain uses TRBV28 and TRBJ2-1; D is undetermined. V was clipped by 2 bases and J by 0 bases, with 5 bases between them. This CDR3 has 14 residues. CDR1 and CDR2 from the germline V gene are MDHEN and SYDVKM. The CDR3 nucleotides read TGTGCCAGCAGTTTAGCCAGCTCCTACAATGAGCAGTTCTTC. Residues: CASSLASSYNEQFF.

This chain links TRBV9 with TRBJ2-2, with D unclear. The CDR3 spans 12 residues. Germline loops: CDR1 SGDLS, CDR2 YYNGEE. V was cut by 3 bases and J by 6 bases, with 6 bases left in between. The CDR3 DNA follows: TGTGCCAGCAGCGCCCTTTCCGGGGAGCTGTTTTTT. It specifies CASSALSGELFF.

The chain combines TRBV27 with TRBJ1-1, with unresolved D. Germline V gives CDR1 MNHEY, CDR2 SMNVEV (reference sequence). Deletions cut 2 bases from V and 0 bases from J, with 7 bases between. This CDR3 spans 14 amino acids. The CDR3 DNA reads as TGTGCCAGCAGTTTAAAGGGAATGAACACTGAAGCTTTCTTT. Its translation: CASSLKGMNTEAFF.

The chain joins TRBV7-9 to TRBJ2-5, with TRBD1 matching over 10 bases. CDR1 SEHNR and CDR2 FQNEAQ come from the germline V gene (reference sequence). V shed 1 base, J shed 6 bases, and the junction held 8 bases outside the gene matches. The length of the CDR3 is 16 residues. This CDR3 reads CASSLEVGGQGQTQYF. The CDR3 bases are TGTGCCAGCAGCTTAGAGGTCGGGGGACAGGGGCAGACCCAGTACTTC.

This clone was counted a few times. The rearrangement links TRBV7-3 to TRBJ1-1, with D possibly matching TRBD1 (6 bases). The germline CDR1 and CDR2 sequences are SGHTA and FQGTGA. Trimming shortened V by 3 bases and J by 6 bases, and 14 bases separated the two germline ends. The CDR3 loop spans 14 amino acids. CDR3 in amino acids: CASSLRGSPSEAFF. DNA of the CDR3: TGTGCCAGCAGCTTGAGGGGGAGCCCCTCTGAAGCTTTCTTT.

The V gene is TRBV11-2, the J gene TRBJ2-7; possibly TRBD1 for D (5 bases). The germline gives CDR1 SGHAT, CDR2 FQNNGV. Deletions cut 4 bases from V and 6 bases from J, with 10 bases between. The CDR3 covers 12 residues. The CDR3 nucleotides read TGTGCCAGCAGCTCTACTACAGGCGAGCAGTACTTC. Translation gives CASSSTTGEQYF.

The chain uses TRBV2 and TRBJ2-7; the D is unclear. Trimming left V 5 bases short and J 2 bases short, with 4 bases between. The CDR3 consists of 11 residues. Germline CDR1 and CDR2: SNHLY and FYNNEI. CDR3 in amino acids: CASSTTYEQYF. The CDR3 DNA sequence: TGTGCCAGCAGTACCACCTACGAGCAGTACTTC.

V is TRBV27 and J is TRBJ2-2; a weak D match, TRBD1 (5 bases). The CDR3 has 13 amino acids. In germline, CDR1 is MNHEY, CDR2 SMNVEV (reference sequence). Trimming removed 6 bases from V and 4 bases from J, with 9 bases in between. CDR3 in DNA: TGTGCCAGCAGAGGTGGGGCCACCGGGGAGCTGTTTTTT. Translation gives CASRGGATGELFF.

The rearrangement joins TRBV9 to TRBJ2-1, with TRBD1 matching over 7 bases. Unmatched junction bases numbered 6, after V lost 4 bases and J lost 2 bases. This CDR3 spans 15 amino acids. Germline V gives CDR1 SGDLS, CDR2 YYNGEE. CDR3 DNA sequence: TGTGCCAGCAGCCCACACAGGGGCACCTACAATGAGCAGTTCTTC. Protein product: CASSPHRGTYNEQFF.

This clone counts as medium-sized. CDR3 region: CASSLPDSSGNTIYF. CDR3 coding DNA: TGTGCCAGCAGCTTACCTGATAGTTCTGGAAACACCATATATTTT. V usage is TRBV7-9 and J usage is TRBJ1-3, with unresolved D. Germline V gene sequence: CDR1 SEHNR, CDR2 FQNEAQ (reference sequence). The V and J ends lost 2 bases and 1 base respectively, with 9 bases between them. This CDR3 comprises 15 residues.

In DNA, the CDR3 is TGTGCCAGTAGTATTTTCCCAACCTACGAGCAGTACTTC. Its protein product is CASSIFPTYEQYF. V and J are TRBV19 and TRBJ2-7, with no clear D. Germline CDR1 and CDR2: LNHDA and SQIVND (reference sequence). Trimming took 3 bases from V and 2 from J, leaving 8 bases between them. The CDR3 contains 13 residues.

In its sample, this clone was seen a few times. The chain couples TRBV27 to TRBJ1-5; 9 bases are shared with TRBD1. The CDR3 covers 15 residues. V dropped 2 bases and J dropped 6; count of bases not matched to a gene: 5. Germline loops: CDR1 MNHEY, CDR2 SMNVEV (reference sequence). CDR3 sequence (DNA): TGTGCCAGCAGTTTAGGACAGGGGTCGACTCAGCCCCAGCATTTT. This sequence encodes CASSLGQGSTQPQHF.

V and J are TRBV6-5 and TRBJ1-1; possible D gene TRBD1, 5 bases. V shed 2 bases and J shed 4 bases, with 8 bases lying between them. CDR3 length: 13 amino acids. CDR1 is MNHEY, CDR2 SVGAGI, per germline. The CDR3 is CASSYQGGTEAFF. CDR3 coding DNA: TGTGCCAGCAGTTACCAGGGCGGCACTGAAGCTTTCTTT.

CDR3 sequence: CASSYLAGRGTEAFF. In DNA, the CDR3 is TGTGCCAGCAGTTACTTAGCCGGGAGGGGCACTGAAGCTTTCTTT. The rearrangement uses TRBV6-5 and TRBJ1-1; TRBD1 might be the D (5 bases). The V end was cut by 1 base, the J end by 4 bases, with 13 bases between. The germline CDR1 and CDR2 sequences are MNHEY and SVGAGI. The CDR3 has 15 amino acids.

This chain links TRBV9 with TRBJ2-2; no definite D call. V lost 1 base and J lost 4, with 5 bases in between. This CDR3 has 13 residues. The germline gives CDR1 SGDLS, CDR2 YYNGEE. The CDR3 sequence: CASSVILTGELFF. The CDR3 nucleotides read TGTGCCAGCAGCGTAATACTCACCGGGGAGCTGTTTTTT.

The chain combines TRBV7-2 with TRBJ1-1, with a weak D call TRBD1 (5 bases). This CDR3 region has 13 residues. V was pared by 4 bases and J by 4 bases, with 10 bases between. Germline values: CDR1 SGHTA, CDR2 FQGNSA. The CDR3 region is CASSYTGGTEAFF. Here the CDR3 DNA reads TGTGCCAGCAGCTACACTGGGGGCACTGAAGCTTTCTTT. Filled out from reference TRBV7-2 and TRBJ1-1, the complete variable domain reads GAGVSQSPSNKVTEKGKDVELRCDPISGHTALYWYRQSLGQGLEFLIYFQGNSAPDKSGLPSDRFSAERTGGSVSTLTIQRTQQEDSAVYLCASSYTGGTEAFFGQGTRLTVV.

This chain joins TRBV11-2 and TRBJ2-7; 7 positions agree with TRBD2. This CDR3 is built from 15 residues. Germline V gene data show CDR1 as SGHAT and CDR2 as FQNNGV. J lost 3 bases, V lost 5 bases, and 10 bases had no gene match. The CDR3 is CASSGLRREGYEQYF. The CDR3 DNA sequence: TGTGCCAGCAGCGGACTTAGAAGGGAGGGCTACGAGCAGTACTTC.

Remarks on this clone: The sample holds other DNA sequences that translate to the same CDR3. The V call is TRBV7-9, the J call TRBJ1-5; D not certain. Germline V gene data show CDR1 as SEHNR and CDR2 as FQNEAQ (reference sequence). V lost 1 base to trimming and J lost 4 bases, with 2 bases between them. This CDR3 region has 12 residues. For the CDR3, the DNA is TGTGCCAGCAGCTTAGGGAATCAGCCCCAGCATTTT. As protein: CASSLGNQPQHF.

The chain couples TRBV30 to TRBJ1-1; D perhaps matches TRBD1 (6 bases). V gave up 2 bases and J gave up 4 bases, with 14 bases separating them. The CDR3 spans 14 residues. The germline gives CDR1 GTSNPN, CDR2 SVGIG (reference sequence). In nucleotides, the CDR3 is TGTGCCTGGAGTCCAACAGGGCCAGGCACTGAAGCTTTCTTT. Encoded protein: CAWSPTGPGTEAFF. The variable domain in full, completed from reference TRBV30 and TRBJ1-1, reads SQTIHQWPATLVQPVGSPLSLECTVEGTSNPNLYWYRQAAGRGLQLLFYSVGIGQISSEVPQNLSASRPQDRQFILSSKKLLLSDSGFYLCAWSPTGPGTEAFFGQGTRLTVV.

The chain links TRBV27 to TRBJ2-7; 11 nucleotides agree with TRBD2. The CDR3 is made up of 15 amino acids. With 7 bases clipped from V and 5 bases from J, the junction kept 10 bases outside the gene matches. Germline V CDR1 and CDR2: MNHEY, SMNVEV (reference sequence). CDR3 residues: CASTPGTSGDHEQYF. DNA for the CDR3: TGTGCCAGCACCCCTGGGACTAGCGGCGACCACGAGCAGTACTTC.

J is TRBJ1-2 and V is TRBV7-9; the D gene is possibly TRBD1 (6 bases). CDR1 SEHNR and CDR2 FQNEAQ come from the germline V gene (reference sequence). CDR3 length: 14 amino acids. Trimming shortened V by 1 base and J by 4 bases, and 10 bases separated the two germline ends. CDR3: CASSLEGGFYGYTF. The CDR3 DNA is TGTGCCAGCAGCTTAGAAGGGGGATTCTATGGCTACACCTTC.